The clone carrying this T cell receptor (beta chain) is categorized as large (0.1 to 1%). A single record per CDR3 protein comes from TCRdb applying MiXCR to the RT-PCR reads. The sample lists 3,000 to 4,500 distinct CDR3 sequences; around 6% were seen once. This sample stems from a study of immune reconstitution after stem cell transplant in scleroderma. V lost 5 bases to trimming and J lost 1 base, with 8 bases between them. The CDR3 loop spans 13 amino acids. Per germline, CDR1 SGHTA and CDR2 FQGTGA. The chain has TRBV7-3 and TRBJ1-1; weak D call: TRBD1 (5 bases). The sequence was obtained from a female donor with systemic sclerosis. This sample was taken before or after autologous hematopoietic stem cell transplantation (not recorded which). CDR3 sequence: CASSGGQNTEAFF. The CDR3 DNA reads TGTGCCAGCAGCGGTGGACAGAACACTGAAGCTTTCTTT. The whole variable domain, remainder taken from reference TRBV7-3 and TRBJ1-1, is GAGVSQTPSNKVTEKGKYVELRCDPISGHTALYWYRQSLGQGPEFLIYFQGTGAADDSGLPNDRFFAVRPEGSVSTLKIQRTERGDSAVYLCASSGGQNTEAFFGQGTRLTVV.